This note documents a single T cell receptor beta chain sequence. Its antigen remains unknown. The PCR ran on 60 Vbeta and 13 Jbeta primers. Sequencing was performed with immunoSEQ multiplex PCR; in TCRdb, only in-frame clones are kept and a portion is missing. The sample consists of approximately 100,000 clones, 75% of them appearing once. CDR3 size: 12 residues. Trimming took 5 bases from V and 5 from J, leaving 10 bases between them. Germline V gene lookup returns CDR1 SNHLY and CDR2 FYNNEI. These data belong to a study of cytomegalovirus exposure and HLA in healthy donors. Findings of the study overall: Information on immune exposure was restricted to one variable (CMV serostatus). Under in vitro conditions, three CMV-associated chains were confirmed as specific for CMV antigens.

The V gene is TRBV2, the J gene TRBJ2-7; possibly TRBD1 for D (5 bases). Sequenced: PBMCs. The receptor was derived from a woman aged 18-29 years in good health and CMV-seropositive. The CDR3, as DNA: TGTGCCAGCAGTCAAGGGGCCAACGAGCAGTACTTC. This gives the protein CASSQGANEQYF.